This T cell receptor beta chain was sequenced during a study of Graves' ophthalmopathy and Graves' hyperthyroidism. Study background: Before any treatment was given, at initial diagnosis, peripheral blood was collected.

The authors amplified TCR beta CDR3 regions, and they did so from RNA transcripts for repertoire sequencing. First-round RT-PCR employed HTBI primers, with a second-round multiplex PCR after it. TCRdb re-analysed the multiplex PCR reads in MiXCR, keeping a single row per CDR3 protein. The table has fewer than 650,000 distinct CDR3 sequences, around a fifth seen once. CDR1 and CDR2 (germline): MNHNS, SASEGT. The CDR3 covers 15 residues. After removal of 8 bases from V and 0 bases from J, the junction contained 8 bases not matched to a gene. This clonotype was seen ten or more times. This sequence joins TRBV6-1 and TRBJ2-3, with TRBD1 matching over 7 bases. This TCR derives from a woman aged 18-35 years with stable Graves' hyperthyroidism. Some clones in this sample may be carry-over from other donors' samples. Sequencing was performed on peripheral blood. CDR3: CASLKTGQSTDTQYF. The CDR3 DNA sequence: TGTGCCAGCCTTAAAACGGGACAGAGCACAGATACGCAGTATTTT.